A selection of T cell receptor beta chains follows, all from one sample in a study of T cells in Graves' hyperthyroidism and ophthalmopathy. Each CDR3 protein gets one entry after TCRdb re-called the multiplex PCR reads with MiXCR. The sample lists approximately 300,000 distinct CDR3 sequences; over 15% were seen once. Sequenced: blood. The receptor set was obtained from a man aged 25 to 45 with Graves' hyperthyroidism. CDR3s include the opening cysteine and the closing phenylalanine or tryptophan. Fields, in order: CDR3 length, clone size, V gene, CDR3 protein. Clone size is shown for a subset of rows, as once, few, many or a class of expanded clone.

len: 14
abundance: few
v_gene: TRBV5-1
CDR3aa: CASKTQGATETQYF

len: 16
abundance: many
v_gene: TRBV12-3/TRBV12-4
CDR3aa: CASSQSRWTSNYGYTF

len: 14
abundance: NA
v_gene: TRBV20-1
CDR3aa: CSARTIGVLDTQYF

len: 15
abundance: many
v_gene: TRBV5-1
CDR3aa: CASSLGTSGAYEQYF

len: 14
abundance: NA
v_gene: TRBV3-1
CDR3aa: CASSQVGGTETQYF

len: 13
abundance: few
v_gene: TRBV11-3
CDR3aa: CASSLGPSSEQYF

len: 14
abundance: many
v_gene: TRBV20-1
CDR3aa: CSAKPTLDNYGYTF

len: 16
abundance: few
v_gene: TRBV18
CDR3aa: CASSPGGQGGKNIQYF

len: 16
abundance: many
v_gene: TRBV12-3/TRBV12-4
CDR3aa: CASSLVNGKATDTQYF

len: 15
abundance: many
v_gene: TRBV11-2
CDR3aa: CASSLGREFYNEQFF

len: 16
abundance: NA
v_gene: TRBV18
CDR3aa: CASSQQPTAGLYGYTF

len: 17
abundance: NA
v_gene: TRBV20-1
CDR3aa: CSARGRTGRFGNTEAFF

len: 13
abundance: few
v_gene: TRBV12-3/TRBV12-4
CDR3aa: CASSSYRETEAFF

len: 14
abundance: many
v_gene: TRBV7-7
CDR3aa: CASSTRAGANEQFF

len: 15
abundance: NA
v_gene: TRBV29-1
CDR3aa: CSVERREAAYNEQFF

len: 16
abundance: NA
v_gene: TRBV27
CDR3aa: CASSVDRGRRANEQFF

len: 15
abundance: few
v_gene: TRBV7-8
CDR3aa: CASSSQRDRFQPQHF

len: 16
abundance: NA
v_gene: TRBV6-6
CDR3aa: CASSYQGQASGNTIYF

len: 15
abundance: many
v_gene: TRBV12-3/TRBV12-4
CDR3aa: CASSFGTRRGDTQYF

len: 18
abundance: NA
v_gene: TRBV9
CDR3aa: CASSHTQSGTIGTDTRYF

len: 13
abundance: many
v_gene: TRBV24-1
CDR3aa: CATRLESSGEQFF

len: 18
abundance: many
v_gene: TRBV12-3/TRBV12-4
CDR3aa: CASSSRPKREGSPGELFF

len: 17
abundance: few
v_gene: TRBV4-1
CDR3aa: CASSQSHIAGGRNEQYF

len: 15
abundance: few
v_gene: TRBV5-1
CDR3aa: CASSFSGFSYNEQFF

len: 16
abundance: NA
v_gene: TRBV7-9
CDR3aa: CASSFSGILSGNTIYF

len: 17
abundance: few
v_gene: TRBV5-6
CDR3aa: CASSPLAPDAFYRGYTF

len: 14
abundance: NA
v_gene: TRBV10-1
CDR3aa: CASSKDGFSYEQYF

len: 15
abundance: many
v_gene: TRBV27
CDR3aa: CASRIGTGEPHEQFF

len: 13
abundance: many
v_gene: TRBV30
CDR3aa: CAWSVRGDTEAFF

len: 15
abundance: many
v_gene: TRBV7-2
CDR3aa: CASSTPRTGNTEAFF

len: 15
abundance: NA
v_gene: TRBV29-1
CDR3aa: CSVTTWTGGHNEQFF

len: 12
abundance: many
v_gene: TRBV10-2
CDR3aa: CASSRSGGEQFF

len: 16
abundance: many
v_gene: TRBV11-2
CDR3aa: CASSPLGAGSYPEQFF

len: 14
abundance: many
v_gene: TRBV29-1
CDR3aa: CSVETGYGVSEQFF

len: 18
abundance: few
v_gene: TRBV6-5
CDR3aa: CASSYLGGTTNSNQPQHF

len: 15
abundance: NA
v_gene: TRBV6-5
CDR3aa: CASSYRRDVNSPLHF

len: 14
abundance: many
v_gene: TRBV2
CDR3aa: CASRVSGSTDTQYF

len: 16
abundance: NA
v_gene: TRBV6-1
CDR3aa: CASSPTGTASNQPQHF

len: 14
abundance: NA
v_gene: TRBV5-6
CDR3aa: CASSFMGDNYGYTF

len: 15
abundance: few
v_gene: TRBV24-1
CDR3aa: CATSDFRQGQETQYF

len: 19
abundance: many
v_gene: TRBV7-8
CDR3aa: CASSSGTGKIDRPTDTQYF

len: 13
abundance: NA
v_gene: TRBV5-6
CDR3aa: CASSWGVNTEAFF

len: 13
abundance: many
v_gene: TRBV24-1
CDR3aa: CATSDRRPGELFF